A single sample gave rise to the 9 T cell receptor beta chains below, sequenced in a study of blood T cell repertoires in COVID-19. This table comes from immunoSEQ multiplex PCR, and its TCRdb copy is limited to in-frame clones, with some not included. The table has 150,000 to 200,000 clones, approximately 90% seen once. The specimen sequenced was peripheral blood. All receptors come from a man aged 70-80 years with active or convalescent COVID-19.

The CDR3 nucleotides read TGCGCCAGCAGCCATGAAGGGGTGGGCTCACCCCTCCACTTT. Protein: CASSHEGVGSPLHF. The chain carries TRBV4-1 and TRBJ1-6, with D perhaps matching TRBD1 (5 bases). The CDR3 sequence is 14 residues long. Germline CDR1 is MGHRA and CDR2 is YSYEKL. The germline V and J ends were trimmed by 3 bases and 10 bases, with 13 bases remaining between them.

The rearrangement joins TRBV6-5 to TRBJ1-1; D remains unclear. CDR3 size: 13 residues. Germline CDR1 and CDR2: MNHEY and SVGAGI. V was clipped by 8 bases and J by 3 bases, with 13 bases between them. The CDR3 here is CASHSSGDTEAFF. The DNA for the CDR3 is TGTGCCAGCCATTCGTCCGGGGACACTGAAGCTTTCTTT.

This rearrangement joins TRBV4-3 to TRBJ2-3; 8 bases are a match to TRBD1. The CDR3 contains 16 residues. CDR1 LGHNA and CDR2 YSLEER come from the germline V gene. The ends lost 1 base at V and 1 base at J; junction bases unmatched: 4. The chain's CDR3 is CASSQGPGQGTDTQYF. The CDR3 DNA sequence: TGCGCCAGCAGCCAAGGACCGGGACAGGGCACAGATACGCAGTATTTT.

This chain connects TRBV5-1 to TRBJ2-7; no definite D call. The V end was cut by 1 base, the J end by 0 bases, with 5 bases between. Germline V gives CDR1 SGHRS, CDR2 YFSETQ. The CDR3 extends over 13 amino acids. The CDR3 nucleotides read TGCGCCAGCAGCTTGCACATCTCCTACGAGCAGTACTTC. Translated, it gives CASSLHISYEQYF.

This clone was seen only once. The chain is built from TRBV29-1 and TRBJ2-3, with D possibly being TRBD1 (5 bases). The ends were cut back, 3 bases at V and 6 bases at J, with 10 bases in the middle. The CDR3 has 12 residues. From germline, CDR1 is SQVTM and CDR2 ANQGSEA. This CDR3 reads CSVEMGQDTQYF. The CDR3, as DNA: TGCAGCGTTGAGATGGGGCAGGATACGCAGTATTTT.

This chain uses TRBV6-6 with TRBJ1-3; 7 bases match TRBD1. The CDR3 loop spans 15 amino acids. V lost 0 bases and J lost 6; bases outside the gene matches: 5. CDR1 is MNHNY and CDR2 is SVGAGI in the germline V gene (reference sequence). The CDR3 loop is CASSYSETGPNTIYF. The CDR3 DNA reads TGTGCCAGCAGTTACTCGGAGACAGGGCCAAACACCATATATTTT.

This clone is a singleton in its sample. The CDR3 DNA reads as TGTGCCAGCAGCCAAGTCCCCCAGGTTCAGCCCCAGCATTTT. It specifies CASSQVPQVQPQHF. The rearrangement uses TRBV3-1 (or the pseudogene TRBV3-2) and TRBJ1-5; D not certain. The germline CDR1 and CDR2 sequences are LGHDT and YNNKEL (reference sequence). The CDR3 is made up of 14 amino acids. V lost 1 base and J 6 bases, leaving 10 bases between the germline ends.

The chain joins TRBV29-1 to TRBJ1-2, with D possibly TRBD1 on 6 matching bases. Germline V gene data show CDR1 as SQVTM and CDR2 as ANQGSEA. Between the trimmed V and J ends, which lost 3 bases and 0 bases, there was a span of 11 bases. This CDR3 is 14 amino acids long. The CDR3 bases are TGCAGCGTTGATTGGACAGCGGCTAACTATGGCTACACCTTC. Translated, it gives CSVDWTAANYGYTF.

The chain has TRBV6-1 and TRBJ1-6; TRBD1 aligns across 8 bases. CDR1 is MNHNS and CDR2 is SASEGT in the germline V gene. Trimming took 2 bases from V and 7 from J; bases not matched to a gene: 4. The CDR3 covers 15 residues. The CDR3 region is CASSEQGQANSPLHF. The DNA of the CDR3 is TGTGCCAGCAGTGAACAGGGACAGGCAAATTCACCCCTCCACTTT.